This T cell receptor (beta chain) originates from a study of technical replicates of blood from a handful of donors. Some clones are missing from TCRdb's copy, which holds only in-frame ones; the method was immunoSEQ multiplex PCR. The sample lists around 80,000 clones, about 98% occurring once. This sequence was found in a human donor in good health. The source material was T cells isolated from PBMCs.

CDR3 DNA: TGTGCCAGCAGCCCAGGGGAGAACACTGAAGCTTTCTTT. Protein sequence: CASSPGENTEAFF. This sequence joins TRBV4-2 and TRBJ1-1, with D perhaps TRBD1 (6 bases). Germline V lookup: CDR1 LGHNA, CDR2 YNFKEQ. V shed 4 bases and J shed 1 base, with 7 bases lying between them. This CDR3 is built from 13 residues.